This T cell receptor (beta chain) was captured by sequencing in a study of blood T cell repertoires in COVID-19. Study information: T cells, B-cell-depleted T cells, or PBMCs supplied cDNA or gDNA.

This CDR3 has 16 amino acids. V was cut by 6 bases and J by 2 bases, with 19 bases left in between. Per germline, CDR1 KGHSH and CDR2 LQKENI. The protocol was immunoSEQ multiplex PCR, while the TCRdb copy is restricted to in-frame clones and leaves out a portion. The sample yields about 360,000 clones, approximately 77% seen once. This clonotype was obtained from a human donor with acute or convalescent COVID-19. The donor label of this sample is uncertain. The sequencing input was peripheral blood. This chain uses TRBV18 with TRBJ1-2; D ambiguous. The DNA of the CDR3 is TGTGCCAGCTCCTCGGGGTCCTTGGAGCTAAACTATGGCTACACCTTC. It is translated as CASSSGSLELNYGYTF.